This TCR beta chain was captured in a study of T cells in Graves' hyperthyroidism and ophthalmopathy. Broader study findings: Before onset, ophthalmopathy was predicted by the model a median 6.5 months earlier. In the analysis, a 13 V-J model separated ophthalmopathy from stable hyperthyroidism. Blood also carried most thyroid clonotypes expanded above 0.001.

Uncontrolled infection, other autoimmune disease, pregnancy or lactation barred patients from enrollment. Many counts were recorded for this clonotype. The antigen is unknown. V was shortened by 0 bases and J by 2 bases, with 7 bases between the two germline ends. Germline-derived CDR1 and CDR2 are GTSNPN and SVGIG (reference sequence). The CDR3 is 14 amino acids. Researchers amplified the TCR beta CDR3 regions from RNA transcripts. Researchers ran a first-round RT-PCR on the TCR CDR3 using the HTBI primer set. TCRdb recomputed calls from the multiplex PCR reads with MiXCR, one row per CDR3 protein. The table shows 390,000 or so distinct CDR3 sequences, with roughly 14% occurring only once.

Sequencing was done on a sample of blood. V usage is TRBV30 and J usage is TRBJ2-2; no firm D call. This sequence was found in a man between 18 and 29 years old with Graves' ophthalmopathy. The CDR3: CAWSVGLNTGELFF. CDR3 sequence (DNA): TGTGCCTGGAGTGTAGGTCTTAACACCGGGGAGCTGTTTTTT.